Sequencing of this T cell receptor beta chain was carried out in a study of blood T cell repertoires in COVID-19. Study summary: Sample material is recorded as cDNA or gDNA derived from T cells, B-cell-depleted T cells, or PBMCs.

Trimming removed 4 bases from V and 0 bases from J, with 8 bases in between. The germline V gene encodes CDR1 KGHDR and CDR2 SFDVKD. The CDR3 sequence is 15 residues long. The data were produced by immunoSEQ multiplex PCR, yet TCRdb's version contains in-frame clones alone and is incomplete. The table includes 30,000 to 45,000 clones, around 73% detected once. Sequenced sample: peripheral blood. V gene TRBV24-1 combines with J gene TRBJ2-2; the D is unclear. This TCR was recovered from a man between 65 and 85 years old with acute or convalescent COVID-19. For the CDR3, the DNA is TGTGCCACCAGTGAAAATACAGCGAACACCGGGGAGCTGTTTTTT. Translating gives CATSENTANTGELFF.